This TCR beta chain comes out of a study of cytomegalovirus exposure and HLA in healthy donors. Losses at the gene ends were 5 bases for V and 4 bases for J; bases not matched to a gene: 10. The V gene's germline CDR1 is SGHTA and CDR2 FQGNSA. The CDR3 contains 16 residues. As regards this clone: What it binds is unknown.

Findings and limits, study-wide: Most of the TCR beta V segments (in an earlier analysis) were productive either about 87% or about 30% of the time. As a later analysis revealed, most CMV-associated TCR beta chains appeared HLA-restricted.

In the PCR, 60 Vbeta and 13 Jbeta primers were used. Only in-frame clones appear in the TCRdb table, and some are missing; sequencing was by immunoSEQ multiplex PCR. This repertoire shows more than 90,000 clones, roughly 70% found once; its top ten account for around 10%. The chain recombines TRBV7-2 with TRBJ2-3; 9 bases are shared with TRBD2. This TCR came from a woman aged 45-60 years in good health and CMV-seropositive. Sequenced sample: PBMCs. DNA of the CDR3: TGTGCCAGCAGCCAGGGTAGCGGGAGAGCGGCAGATACGCAGTATTTT. Translated: CASSQGSGRAADTQYF.